The T cell receptor (beta chain) described here comes from a study of cytomegalovirus exposure and HLA in healthy donors. Background on the study: Previous work identified 120 million or so unique TCR beta sequences from around 200 million T cells. Study-wide results and caveats: Most observed TCR sequences were rare, whereas some public TCRs were detected in many donors.

PCR involved 60 Vbeta and 13 Jbeta primers. The table came from immunoSEQ multiplex PCR; TCRdb's copy has only in-frame clones and leaves some out. The repertoire holds 160,000 or so clones, with around four fifths as singletons. Comments on this clone: What it recognizes is unknown.

CDR3 size: 15 residues. The V and J ends lost 6 bases and 9 bases, in that order; junction bases with no gene match: 7. The germline CDR1 and CDR2 sequences are SNHLY and FYNNEI. Sequenced sample: PBMCs. This receptor was identified in a woman under 30 in good health and CMV-seronegative. The chain carries TRBV2 and TRBJ2-2, with 13 bases fitting TRBD2. CDR3 nucleotides: TGTGCCAGCAGATTGGGACTAGCGGGGATATGGGAGCTGTTTTTT. This sequence encodes CASRLGLAGIWELFF.